This TCR beta chain was recovered during a study of T cells in Graves' hyperthyroidism and ophthalmopathy. This clonotype was seen ten or more times. The antigen is undetermined. V lost 5 bases and J lost 4, with 14 bases in between. The germline V gene has CDR1 DFQATT and CDR2 SNEGSKA (reference sequence). The CDR3 contains 13 residues. These patients, aged 18 to 65, had recently diagnosed hyperthyroidism lasting under 2 months. Uncontrolled infections, other autoimmune diseases, pregnancy or lactation led to exclusion of patients. TCR beta CDR3 regions were amplified from RNA. The primer set for the first-round RT-PCR of the TCR CDR3 was HTBI. TCRdb independently ran MiXCR on the multiplex PCR reads; one entry per CDR3 protein. The sample holds approximately 260,000 distinct CDR3 sequences, around 15% seen once. Study-level results: Onset of ophthalmopathy came a median around 6.5 months after the model predicted it. Most thyroid clonotypes with frequency above 0.001 were detected in blood.

V gene TRBV20-1 combines with J gene TRBJ1-1; D gene unclear. This TCR derives from a woman in her 50s with Graves' hyperthyroidism that later progressed to Graves' ophthalmopathy. Material for sequencing was blood. For the CDR3, the DNA is TGCAGTGCTTGTACACGGCCCGGCACTGAAGCTTTCTTT. Translation: CSACTRPGTEAFF.